Reported below is one TCR beta chain. CDR3 length equals 15 residues. Germline CDR1 MDHEN, CDR2 SYDVKM. The germline V and J ends were trimmed by 2 bases and 2 bases, with 12 bases remaining between them. The record originates from a study of blood T cell repertoires in COVID-19. Study context: In each case, the material was cDNA or gDNA derived from T cells, B-cell-depleted T cells, or PBMCs.

Sequencing used immunoSEQ multiplex PCR; TCRdb keeps in-frame clones, though not all of them. The sample contains about 330,000 clones, roughly 90% of which appear only once. The chain uses TRBV28 and TRBJ1-2; possibly TRBD1 for D (5 bases). The clonotype comes from a woman in her 50s with active or convalescent COVID-19. Sequenced input: peripheral blood. CDR3 region: CASSLQAGSNYGYTF. The CDR3 coding sequence is TGTGCCAGCAGTTTACAGGCAGGGTCCAACTATGGCTACACCTTC.